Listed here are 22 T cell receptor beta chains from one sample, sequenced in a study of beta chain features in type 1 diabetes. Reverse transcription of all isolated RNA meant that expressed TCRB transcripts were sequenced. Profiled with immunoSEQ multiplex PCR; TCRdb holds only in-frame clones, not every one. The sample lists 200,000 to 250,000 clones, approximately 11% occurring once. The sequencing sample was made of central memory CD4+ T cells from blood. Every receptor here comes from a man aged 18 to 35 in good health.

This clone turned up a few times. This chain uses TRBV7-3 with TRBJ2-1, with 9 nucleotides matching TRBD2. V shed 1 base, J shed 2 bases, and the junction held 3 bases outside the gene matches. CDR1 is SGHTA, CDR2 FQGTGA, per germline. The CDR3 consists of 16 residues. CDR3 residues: CASSLSLAGTYNEQFF. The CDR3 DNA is TGTGCCAGCAGCTTAAGTCTAGCGGGGACCTACAATGAGCAGTTCTTC.

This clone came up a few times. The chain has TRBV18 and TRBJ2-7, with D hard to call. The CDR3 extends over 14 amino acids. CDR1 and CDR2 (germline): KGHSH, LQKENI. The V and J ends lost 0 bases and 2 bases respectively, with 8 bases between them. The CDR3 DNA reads TGTGCCAGCTCACCACCGGGCACAACCTACGAGCAGTACTTC. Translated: CASSPPGTTYEQYF.

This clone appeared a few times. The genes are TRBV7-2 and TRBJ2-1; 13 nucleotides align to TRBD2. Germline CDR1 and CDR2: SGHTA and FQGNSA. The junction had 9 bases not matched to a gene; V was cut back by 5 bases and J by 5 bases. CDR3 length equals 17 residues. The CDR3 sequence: CASSPGLAGVSDNEQFF. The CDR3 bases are TGTGCCAGCAGCCCCGGACTAGCGGGAGTCAGCGACAATGAGCAGTTCTTC. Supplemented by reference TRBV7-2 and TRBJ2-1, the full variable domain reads GAGVSQSPSNKVTEKGKDVELRCDPISGHTALYWYRQSLGQGLEFLIYFQGNSAPDKSGLPSDRFSAERTGGSVSTLTIQRTQQEDSAVYLCASSPGLAGVSDNEQFFGPGTRLTVL.

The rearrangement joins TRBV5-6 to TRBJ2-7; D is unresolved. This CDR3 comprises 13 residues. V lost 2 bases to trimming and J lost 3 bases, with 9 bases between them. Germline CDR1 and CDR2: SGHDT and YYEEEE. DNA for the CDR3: TGTGCCAGCAGCTTCAACCCCGACTACGAGCAGTACTTC. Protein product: CASSFNPDYEQYF.

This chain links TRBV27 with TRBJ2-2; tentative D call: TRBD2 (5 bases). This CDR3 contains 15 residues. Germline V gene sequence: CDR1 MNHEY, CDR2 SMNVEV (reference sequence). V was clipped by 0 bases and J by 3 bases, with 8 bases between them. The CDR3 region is CASSLSADYTGELFF. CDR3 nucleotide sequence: TGTGCCAGCAGTTTATCGGCGGACTACACCGGGGAGCTGTTTTTT.

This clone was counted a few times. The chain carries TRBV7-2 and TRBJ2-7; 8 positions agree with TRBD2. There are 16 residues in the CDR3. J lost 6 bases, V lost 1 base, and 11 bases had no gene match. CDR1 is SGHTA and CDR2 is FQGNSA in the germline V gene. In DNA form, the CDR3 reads TGTGCCAGCAGCTTAGATCCCCCGGGCCGGGAGGGCGAGCAGTACTTC. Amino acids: CASSLDPPGREGEQYF.

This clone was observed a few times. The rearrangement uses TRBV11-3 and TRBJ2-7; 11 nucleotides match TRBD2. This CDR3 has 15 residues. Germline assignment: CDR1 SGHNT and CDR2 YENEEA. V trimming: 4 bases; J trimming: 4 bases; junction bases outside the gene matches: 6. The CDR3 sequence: CASSSGLAGFYEQYF. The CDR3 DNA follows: TGTGCCAGCAGCTCCGGACTAGCGGGTTTTTACGAGCAGTACTTC.

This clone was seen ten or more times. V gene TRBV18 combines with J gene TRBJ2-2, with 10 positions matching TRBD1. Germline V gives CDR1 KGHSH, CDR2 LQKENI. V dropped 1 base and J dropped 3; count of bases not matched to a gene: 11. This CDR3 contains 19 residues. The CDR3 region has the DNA TGTGCCAGCTCACCACGCCCCGGGACAGGGGCCGGGGACACCGGGGAGCTGTTTTTT. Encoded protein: CASSPRPGTGAGDTGELFF.

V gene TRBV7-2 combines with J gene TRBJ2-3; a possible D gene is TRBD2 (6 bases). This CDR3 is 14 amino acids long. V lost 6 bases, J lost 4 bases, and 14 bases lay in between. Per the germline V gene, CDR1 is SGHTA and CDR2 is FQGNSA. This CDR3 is CASRGRRAPDTQYF. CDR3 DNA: TGTGCCAGCAGGGGGAGGAGGGCCCCAGATACGCAGTATTTT.

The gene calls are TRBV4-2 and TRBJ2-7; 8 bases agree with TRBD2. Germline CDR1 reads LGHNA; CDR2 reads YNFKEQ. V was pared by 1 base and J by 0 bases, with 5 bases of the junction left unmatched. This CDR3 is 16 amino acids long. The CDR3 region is CASSQALAGLSYEQYF. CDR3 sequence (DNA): TGTGCCAGCAGCCAAGCTCTAGCGGGCCTCTCCTACGAGCAGTACTTC.

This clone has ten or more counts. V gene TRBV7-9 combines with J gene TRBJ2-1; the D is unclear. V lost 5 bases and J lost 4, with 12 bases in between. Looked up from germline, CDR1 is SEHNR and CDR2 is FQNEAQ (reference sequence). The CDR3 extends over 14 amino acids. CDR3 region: CASSATAAYNEQFF. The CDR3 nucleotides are TGTGCCAGCAGCGCCACAGCAGCTTACAATGAGCAGTTCTTC.

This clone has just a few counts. In DNA form, the CDR3 reads TGTGCCAGCAGCCGTCTCGGGACAGGGAAGTACAATGAGCAGTTCTTC. It codes for CASSRLGTGKYNEQFF. This chain uses TRBV11-2 with TRBJ2-1; 9 nucleotides agree with TRBD1. CDR1 and CDR2 (germline): SGHAT, FQNNGV. Trimming took 5 bases from V and 4 from J; bases not matched to a gene: 9. The CDR3 runs to 16 residues.

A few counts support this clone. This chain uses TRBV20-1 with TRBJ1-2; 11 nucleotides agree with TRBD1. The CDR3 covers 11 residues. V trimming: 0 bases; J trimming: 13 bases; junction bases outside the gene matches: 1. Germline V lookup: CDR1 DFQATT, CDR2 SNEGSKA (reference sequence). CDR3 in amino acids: CSAREGQGGTF. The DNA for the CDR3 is TGCAGTGCTAGAGAGGGACAGGGGGGCACCTTC.

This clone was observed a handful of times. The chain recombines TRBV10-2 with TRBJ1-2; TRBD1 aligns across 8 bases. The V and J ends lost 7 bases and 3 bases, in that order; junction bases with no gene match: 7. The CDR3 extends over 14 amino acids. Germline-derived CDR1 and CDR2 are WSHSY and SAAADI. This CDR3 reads CASTPLGQDYGYTF. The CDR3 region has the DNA TGCGCCAGCACGCCCTTGGGACAGGACTATGGCTACACCTTC.

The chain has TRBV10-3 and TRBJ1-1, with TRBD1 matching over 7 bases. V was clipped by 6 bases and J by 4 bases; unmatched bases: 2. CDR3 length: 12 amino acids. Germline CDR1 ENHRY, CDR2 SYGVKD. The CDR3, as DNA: TGTGCCATCAGCCGACAGGGCACTGAAGCTTTCTTT. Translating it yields CAISRQGTEAFF.

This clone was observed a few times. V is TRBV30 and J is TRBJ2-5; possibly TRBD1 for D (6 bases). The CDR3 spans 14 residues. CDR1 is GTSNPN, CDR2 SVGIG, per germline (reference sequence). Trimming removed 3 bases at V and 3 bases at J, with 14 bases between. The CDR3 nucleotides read TGTGCCTGGAGCCTAAAACAGGGTAAAGAGACCCAGTACTTC. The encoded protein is CAWSLKQGKETQYF.

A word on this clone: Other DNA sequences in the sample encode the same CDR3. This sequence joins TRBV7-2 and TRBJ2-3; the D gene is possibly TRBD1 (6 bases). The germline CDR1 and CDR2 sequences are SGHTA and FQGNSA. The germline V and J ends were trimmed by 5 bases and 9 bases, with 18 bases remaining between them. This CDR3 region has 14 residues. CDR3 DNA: TGTGCCAGCAGCGCCTGGGGGCTAGTAGGCACGCAGTATTTT. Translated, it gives CASSAWGLVGTQYF.

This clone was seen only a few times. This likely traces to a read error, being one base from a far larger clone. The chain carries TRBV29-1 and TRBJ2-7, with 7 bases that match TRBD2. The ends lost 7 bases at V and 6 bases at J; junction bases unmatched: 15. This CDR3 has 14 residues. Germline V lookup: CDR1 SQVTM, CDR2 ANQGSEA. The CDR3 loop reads CSGGPGGSEGEQYF. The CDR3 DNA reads TGCAGCGGAGGGCCCGGGGGGAGCGAGGGCGAGCAGTACTTC.

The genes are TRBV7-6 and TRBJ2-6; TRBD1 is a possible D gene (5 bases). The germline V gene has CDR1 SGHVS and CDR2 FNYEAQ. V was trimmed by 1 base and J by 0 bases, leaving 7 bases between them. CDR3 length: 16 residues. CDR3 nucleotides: TGTGCCAGCAGCTTAGGCAGGGACTCTGGGGCCAACGTCCTGACTTTC. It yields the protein CASSLGRDSGANVLTF.

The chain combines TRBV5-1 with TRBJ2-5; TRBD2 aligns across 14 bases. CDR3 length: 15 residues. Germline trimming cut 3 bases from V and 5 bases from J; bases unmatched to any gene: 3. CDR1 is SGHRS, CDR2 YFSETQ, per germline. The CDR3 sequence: CASSYGTSGSETQYF. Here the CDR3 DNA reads TGCGCCAGCAGCTACGGGACTAGCGGGAGCGAGACCCAGTACTTC.

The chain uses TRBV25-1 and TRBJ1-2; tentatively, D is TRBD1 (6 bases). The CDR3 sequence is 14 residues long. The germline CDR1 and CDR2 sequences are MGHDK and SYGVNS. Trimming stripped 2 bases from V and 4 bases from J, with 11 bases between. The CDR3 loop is CASSELDSPYGYTF. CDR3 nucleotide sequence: TGTGCCAGCAGTGAACTGGACAGTCCCTATGGCTACACCTTC.

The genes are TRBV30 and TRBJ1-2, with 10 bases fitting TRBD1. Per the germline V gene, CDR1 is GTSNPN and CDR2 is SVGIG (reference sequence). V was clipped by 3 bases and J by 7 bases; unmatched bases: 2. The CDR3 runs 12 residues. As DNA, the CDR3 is TGTGCCTGGAGGAGGGACAGGGGTGGCTACACCTTC. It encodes CAWRRDRGGYTF.